The entry below describes one T cell receptor (beta chain). What it binds is not known. Germline values: CDR1 ENHRY, CDR2 SYGVKD. With 0 bases removed from V and 1 base from J, the gap between germline ends came to 12 bases. This CDR3 spans 16 amino acids. The sample is drawn from a study of T cell responses to AZD1222 COVID-19 vaccine. Study-wide findings and caveats: Clonal diversity was possibly underestimated; the donors were predominantly white British and more often female. With dominance at 160-218 and 743-854, vaccine-associated CD4 TCRs spanned spike.

Using immunoSEQ multiplex PCR, the repertoire was profiled, and TCRdb retains in-frame clones only, with some absent. The sample lists about 100,000 clones; 70% to 90% were seen once. The clonotype originates from an adult in good health. This chain joins TRBV10-3 and TRBJ1-2, with a possible D match to TRBD1 (5 bases). This sample comprised peripheral blood, obtained on day 0 of MenACWY control vaccination. The CDR3 loop reads CAISESVGDLNYGYTF. In DNA, the CDR3 is TGTGCCATCAGTGAGTCTGTTGGGGACCTTAACTATGGCTACACCTTC.